This T cell receptor beta chain comes out of a study of blood T cells in healthy people across ages (dated by TCRdb to between 2014 and 2017). Study-level background: In model experiments, template switching captured about one uniquely barcoded TCR beta cDNA molecule for every two T cells. The study measured age-related changes in TCR beta repertoire diversity using deep sequencing normalized with unique cDNA molecular identifiers. The donors were split into four age groups: young (average about 16 years), middle-aged (39), aged (more than 60) and long-lived (over 75). Two additional independent replicas of 1 million unique cDNA reads from the same blood draw were analyzed for two donors (one aged 18 to 30 and one aged 80 or older). To avoid experimental bias, donors of different ages were distributed randomly across sequencing lanes.

As encoded in the germline V gene, CDR1 is SGHRS while CDR2 is YFSETQ. The V and J ends are trimmed by 1 base and 1 base, leaving 9 bases between them. The CDR3 runs 15 amino acids, cysteine and phenylalanine included. Only CDR3 DNA is held: 45 bases, read in frame from base 1. Systemically healthy Caucasian individuals from Russia, approximately 39 in total and aged roughly 6 to 100 years, were included as donors. Each donor gave approximately 9.3 milliliters of peripheral blood, collected into EDTA-treated Vacutainer tubes. Ficoll-Paque density-gradient centrifugation was used to isolate PBMCs, with at least 6.5 million per sample. Trizol reagent was used to extract total RNA from PBMCs, with at least 5.5 micrograms per sample. For every donor, flow cytometry on a PBMC aliquot measured the percentage of naive CD45RAhigh/CD27high T cells. This clonotype was observed a handful of times. Its antigen is unknown. Base-call qualities are not available, and no considerably larger clone is one nucleotide away.

Findings and caveats that apply to the study as a whole: The percentage of naive T cells measured by flow cytometry correlated strongly with observed TCR beta diversity. As age increased, observed TCR beta diversity per million T cells dropped in a roughly linear way, and a significant reduction was already evident by age about 40. The long-lived group showed more naive CD4+ T cells, fewer expanded clones and increased TCR diversity than the aged group, suggesting age selection. Estimates of total diversity based on one million sequenced T cells were regarded as lower bounds and as underestimates. Donor CMV infection status was unknown, potentially confounding age-related changes in expanded clonotypes. Since profiling was done on bulk unsorted PBMCs, naive and antigen-experienced compartments could not be conclusively compared.

Libraries were built with 5' RACE. Sequencing was carried out with an Illumina HiSeq 2500. The second PCR ran for about 6 to 12 cycles and used a J-beta primer mix along with a sample-barcoded 5' primer. A unique molecular identifier was introduced onto each TCR beta cDNA molecule by a template-switch 5' adaptor carrying 12 random nucleotides. At least 2.5 million CDR3-containing paired-end reads were obtained from each sample. First-strand cDNA was synthesized from all RNA with the Mint cDNA synthesis kit, primed by a TRBC-specific oligonucleotide. All cDNA was treated with uracil-DNA glycosylase and then went through a first 18-cycle PCR with the universal primers M1SS and BC2_uni_R. The study's own analysis went as follows. Each sample was normalized by randomly selecting 1 million high-quality reads, each carrying a distinct molecular identifier. Instead of being binned into consensus sequences, reads that shared molecular identifiers were thrown out. MiTCR, set to a Q25 quality threshold and the strictest error-elimination algorithm, was used for CDR3 identification, clonotype clustering and error correction. A nonparametric unseen species model with Euler transformation was used to estimate lower-bound total TCR beta diversity. TCRdb ran its own pipeline on the public reads, namely fastp trimming at Q25 and MiXCR clone calling, and kept in-frame beta chains. CDR3 protein sequences are deduplicated, and each keeps its most common genes and DNA. The V and J calls were not made by the authors but by TCRdb's processing. Recorded for this sample are about 290,000 distinct CDR3 sequences; 25% to 30% of them occurred a single time. Together, the top ten hold 29% of the sample.

The sample comprised blood. The chain employs TRBV5-1 and TRBJ2-4; TRBD2 is perhaps the D gene, given 5 matching bases. This sequence originates from a woman in her sixties or seventies in good health. The DNA sequence follows: TGCGCCAGCAGCTTGTCCACTAGGGCCAAAAACATTCAGTACTTC. It is translated as CASSLSTRAKNIQYF.